This TCR beta chain comes out of a study of blood T cells in healthy people across ages. This CDR3 is 13 amino acids long. V lost 6 bases, J lost 4 bases, and 12 bases lay in between. Germline V CDR1 and CDR2: SNHLY, FYNNEI. It was with a sample-barcoded 5' primer and a J-beta primer mix that a second PCR of roughly 6 to 12 cycles was run. All samples gave at least 2.5 million CDR3-containing paired-end reads. TCRdb reprocessed the 5' RACE reads with MiXCR, giving one entry per CDR3 protein. The sample includes 1,800,000 or so distinct CDR3 sequences, about two fifths of them seen just once. This clonotype occurred a few times. Donors ranged from 6 to 90 years old and were healthy Caucasians in Russia.

The sequenced material came from blood. The chain employs TRBV2 and TRBJ1-2; a weak D match, TRBD1 (6 bases). The TCR comes from a human donor in good health. The CDR3 DNA reads as TGTGCCAGCAGGGGGGCCGGCGGCTATGGCTACACCTTC. This encodes CASRGAGGYGYTF.